This T cell receptor (beta chain) was identified during a study of regulatory T cells in long-lasting Graves disease. Regarding the study as a whole: Persistent cases of Graves' showed reduced TCR diversity relative to newly diagnosed patients. Because few samples were included, accuracy may have been lower.

The germline CDR1 and CDR2 sequences are SGDLS and YYNGEE. The ends were cut back, 3 bases at V and 0 bases at J, with 17 bases in the middle. The CDR3 consists of 17 residues. This clonotype showed up many times. What it binds is unknown. Time point given: newly diagnosed GD, antithyroid drugs for less than 3 months. Extracted RNA from PBMCs served as the source of the TCR library. CDR3-region Arm-PCR and iRepertoire HTBI primers produced the TCR beta libraries. TCRdb recomputed calls from the multiplex PCR reads with MiXCR, one row per CDR3 protein. Of 400,000 to 500,000 distinct CDR3 sequences detected, approximately 16% appear once; the ten largest clones hold 23%. These sequences were also reported in another study, on T cells in Graves' hyperthyroidism and ophthalmopathy.

The sequences come from peripheral blood mononuclear cells (PBMCs), collected at new diagnosis, from a patient treated with antithyroid drugs. The chain uses TRBV9 and TRBJ2-3; D could derive from TRBD1 or TRBD2 (5 bases each). The sequence was collected from a woman between 18 and 29 years old with Graves disease. CDR3 in amino acids: CASSAGPGTDSTDTQYF. The CDR3 DNA reads TGTGCCAGCAGCGCGGGCCCGGGGACGGATAGCACAGATACGCAGTATTTT.